The 16 T cell receptor beta chains below all came from one sample that was sequenced in a study of blood T cell repertoires in COVID-19. Assay used: immunoSEQ multiplex PCR; TCRdb lists only in-frame clones, some missing. Here the sample spans about 240,000 clones, approximately 78% being singletons. The specimen sequenced was peripheral blood. These receptors came from a woman aged 60-75 years with active or convalescent COVID-19.

This chain uses TRBV7-9 with TRBJ1-3, with 7 positions matching TRBD1. CDR1 SEHNR and CDR2 FQNEAQ come from the germline V gene (reference sequence). The CDR3 consists of 14 residues. J was trimmed by 2 bases and V by 5 bases; bases with no gene match: 3. CDR3 amino acids: CASSGTGAGNTIYF. DNA of the CDR3: TGTGCCAGCAGCGGTACAGGGGCTGGAAACACCATATATTTT.

This clone was picked up one time. V and J are TRBV5-1 and TRBJ2-1; 11 bases are shared with TRBD2. The CDR3 is 16 amino acids. The germline gives CDR1 SGHRS, CDR2 YFSETQ. The trim removed 3 bases at V and 6 bases at J, leaving 8 bases unmatched. Here the CDR3 DNA reads TGCGCCAGCAGCTCGACGGGGACTAGCGGCTTCAATGAGCAGTTCTTC. Translating it yields CASSSTGTSGFNEQFF.

The chain joins TRBV3-1 (or the pseudogene TRBV3-2) to TRBJ2-7; 8 nucleotides line up with TRBD1. The CDR3 length is 15 residues. V shed 4 bases, J shed 3 bases, and the junction held 8 bases outside the gene matches. CDR1 is LGHDT, CDR2 YNNKEL, per germline (reference sequence). CDR3 sequence (DNA): TGTGCCAGCAGCCCCCGGGACAGGAAGTTCTACGAGCAGTACTTC. This encodes CASSPRDRKFYEQYF.

This sequence joins TRBV10-3 and TRBJ2-7, with TRBD1 identical over 8 bases. CDR1 is ENHRY and CDR2 is SYGVKD in the germline V gene. CDR3 length: 14 residues. After removal of 3 bases from V and 6 bases from J, the junction contained 7 bases not matched to a gene. The CDR3 spells CAISEGQGAGEQYF. The DNA for the CDR3 is TGTGCCATCAGTGAAGGTCAGGGGGCTGGCGAGCAGTACTTC.

This clone has just one count. This rearrangement joins TRBV7-4 to TRBJ1-6, with a weak D call TRBD1 (5 bases). There are 15 residues in the CDR3. The V gene lost 8 bases and the J gene lost 11 bases, with 22 bases spanning the gap. Germline CDR1 SGHVT, CDR2 SQSDAQ. The DNA for the CDR3 is TGTGCCAGCCTCCTAAGAGGGGACTCAATCGCACCCCTCCACTTT. Translation gives CASLLRGDSIAPLHF.

The chain is built from TRBV11-3 and TRBJ2-7, with TRBD2 identical over 7 bases. Trimming cost V 5 bases and J 6 bases; bases outside gene matches: 10. There are 14 residues in the CDR3. CDR1 and CDR2 (germline): SGHNT, YENEEA. The CDR3 spells CASSPLSTSTEQYF. The CDR3 nucleotides are TGTGCCAGCAGCCCTCTTTCGACTAGCACCGAGCAGTACTTC. Combining the CDR3 with reference TRBV11-3 and TRBJ2-7 gives the whole variable domain EAGVVQSPRYKIIEKKQPVAFWCNPISGHNTLYWYLQNLGQGPELLIRYENEEAVDDSQLPKDRFSAERLKGVDSTLKIQPAELGDSAVYLCASSPLSTSTEQYFGPGTRLTVT.

This clone appeared once. The J gene is TRBJ2-7, the V gene TRBV5-4; TRBD1 aligns across 7 bases. Germline V gene data show CDR1 as SGHNT and CDR2 as YYREEE (reference sequence). V was clipped by 6 bases and J by 5 bases; unmatched bases: 11. The CDR3 loop spans 14 amino acids. The CDR3 sequence is CASTQSTGSHEQYF. The CDR3 nucleotides are TGTGCCAGCACCCAATCGACAGGGAGCCACGAGCAGTACTTC.

This chain links TRBV19 with TRBJ1-5; 11 bases align to TRBD1. Germline-derived CDR1 and CDR2 are LNHDA and SQIVND (reference sequence). Trimming took 1 base from V and 1 from J; bases not matched to a gene: 3. This CDR3 contains 17 residues. Here the CDR3 reads CASSIGWDRGSNQPQHF. CDR3 bases: TGTGCCAGTAGTATAGGATGGGACAGGGGGAGCAATCAGCCCCAGCATTTT.

J is TRBJ2-7 and V is TRBV5-6; no clear D. The CDR3 has 13 residues. From germline, CDR1 is SGHDT and CDR2 YYEEEE. The V and J ends lost 4 bases and 5 bases respectively, with 13 bases between them. DNA for the CDR3: TGTGCCAGCAGCCCGCGGCCCCCTGACGAGCAGTACTTC. This encodes CASSPRPPDEQYF.

The chain uses TRBV19 and TRBJ1-1; the match to TRBD1 covers 7 bases. The CDR3 has 16 amino acids. Germline V gene lookup returns CDR1 LNHDA and CDR2 SQIVND (reference sequence). V was pared by 4 bases and J by 5 bases, with 13 bases of the junction left unmatched. Here the CDR3 DNA reads TGTGCCAGTAGTACATCTCGGCAGGGGGTGGGTACTGAAGCTTTCTTT. Amino acid sequence: CASSTSRQGVGTEAFF.

CDR3 in DNA: TGTGCCAGCGCCCCTCGGCGCGGCTCTAACTATGGCTACACCTTC. Its translation: CASAPRRGSNYGYTF. The chain is built from TRBV6-5 and TRBJ1-2; D remains unclear. Trimming removed 8 bases at V and 0 bases at J, with 16 bases between. Germline CDR1 reads MNHEY; CDR2 reads SVGAGI. The CDR3 runs 15 residues.

This chain joins TRBV7-2 and TRBJ1-2; TRBD1 agrees at 7 bases. This CDR3 spans 14 amino acids. Trimming removed 6 bases from V and 5 bases from J; junction bases left unmatched: 9. Germline V gene data show CDR1 as SGHTA and CDR2 as FQGNSA. CDR3 DNA: TGTGCCAGCAGTCCCGGACAGGATCCTTATGGCTACACCTTC. Protein: CASSPGQDPYGYTF.

The rearrangement links TRBV21-1 to TRBJ1-5; the DNA was not compared with TRBD1, the D call given in the table. TRBV21-1 is a known pseudogene. CDR3 size: 15 residues. The CDR3 protein is CASSKRQGFNQPQHF. In DNA, the CDR3 is TGTGCCAGCAGCAAGAGGCAGGGGTTCAATCAGCCCCAGCATTTT.

The chain uses TRBV5-6 and TRBJ2-5, with TRBD2 matching 13 bases. Trimming removed 2 bases from V and 1 base from J; junction bases left unmatched: 8. The CDR3 has 18 amino acids. The germline V gene has CDR1 SGHDT and CDR2 YYEEEE. The CDR3 spells CASSFKLTSGGAQETQYF. For the CDR3, the DNA is TGTGCCAGCAGCTTCAAACTAACTAGCGGGGGGGCCCAAGAGACCCAGTACTTC.

In regard to this clone: Different DNA sequences within this sample yield the same CDR3. The J gene is TRBJ2-5, the V gene TRBV5-1; 9 bases fit TRBD1. The CDR3 runs to 15 residues. V was clipped by 2 bases and J by 0 bases; unmatched bases: 2. The germline V gene has CDR1 SGHRS and CDR2 YFSETQ. The CDR3 loop reads CASSFGQGYQETQYF. The CDR3 DNA sequence: TGCGCCAGCAGCTTCGGACAGGGGTACCAAGAGACCCAGTACTTC.

This chain uses TRBV7-9 with TRBJ2-5, with TRBD2 matching 10 bases. CDR1 SEHNR and CDR2 FQNEAQ come from the germline V gene (reference sequence). The ends lost 0 bases at V and 3 bases at J; junction bases unmatched: 7. CDR3 length: 17 amino acids. CDR3 amino acids: CASSLARVAGGKETQYF. CDR3 bases: TGTGCCAGCAGCTTAGCGCGGGTAGCGGGGGGCAAAGAGACCCAGTACTTC.